At least ten counts were recorded for the clone carrying this T cell receptor beta chain. Clinical symptoms, serum thyroxine and TRAb, thyroid ultrasound and orbital computed tomography were used for the diagnoses. The junction had 2 bases not matched to a gene; V was cut back by 5 bases and J by 3 bases. Per germline, CDR1 ENHRY and CDR2 SYGVKD. CDR3 length: 15 residues. There were TCR beta CDR3 regions amplified from RNA transcripts. Using the HTBI primer set, a first-round RT-PCR was run on the TCR CDR3. TCRdb fed the multiplex PCR reads into MiXCR, producing one record per CDR3 protein. The table records approximately 620,000 distinct CDR3 sequences, about 16% of them present only once. This sample was included in a study of T cells in Graves' hyperthyroidism and ophthalmopathy.

Sample: blood. The source is a woman aged 40 to 50 with Graves' ophthalmopathy. The V and J genes are TRBV10-3 and TRBJ2-1; 12 bases align to TRBD2. Here the CDR3 reads CAISPSGRDYNEQFF. For the CDR3, the DNA is TGTGCCATCAGTCCTAGCGGGAGGGACTACAATGAGCAGTTCTTC.